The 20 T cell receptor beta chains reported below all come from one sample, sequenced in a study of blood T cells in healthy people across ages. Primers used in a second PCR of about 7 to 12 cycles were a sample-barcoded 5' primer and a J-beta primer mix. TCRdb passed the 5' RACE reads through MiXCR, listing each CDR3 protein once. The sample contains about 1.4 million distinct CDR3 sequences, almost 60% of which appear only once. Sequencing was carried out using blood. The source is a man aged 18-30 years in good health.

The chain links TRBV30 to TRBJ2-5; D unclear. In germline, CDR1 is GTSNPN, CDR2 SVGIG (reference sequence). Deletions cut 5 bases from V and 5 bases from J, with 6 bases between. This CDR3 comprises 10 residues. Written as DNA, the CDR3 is TGTGCCTGGGGTGATGAGACCCAGTACTTC. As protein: CAWGDETQYF.

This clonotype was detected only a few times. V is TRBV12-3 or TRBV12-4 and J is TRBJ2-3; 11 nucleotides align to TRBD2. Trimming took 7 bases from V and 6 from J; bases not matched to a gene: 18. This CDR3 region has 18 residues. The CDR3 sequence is CASNWDGLAGTLGDTQYF. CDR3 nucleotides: TGTGCCAGCAACTGGGATGGACTAGCGGGCACCTTGGGTGATACGCAGTATTTT.

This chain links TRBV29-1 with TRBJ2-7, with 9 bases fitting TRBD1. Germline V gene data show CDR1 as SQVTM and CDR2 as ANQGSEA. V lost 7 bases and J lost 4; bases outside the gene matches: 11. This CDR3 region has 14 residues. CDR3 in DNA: TGCAGCGCCCGAGGGGGGACAGGGCAATACGAGCAGTACTTC. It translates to CSARGGTGQYEQYF.

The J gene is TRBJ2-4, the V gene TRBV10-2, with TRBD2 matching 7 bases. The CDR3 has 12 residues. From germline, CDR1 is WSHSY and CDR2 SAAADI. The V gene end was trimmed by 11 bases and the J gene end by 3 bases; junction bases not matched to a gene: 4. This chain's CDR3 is CAGGRDKNIQYF. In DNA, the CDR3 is TGCGCCGGGGGGAGGGACAAAAACATTCAGTACTTC.

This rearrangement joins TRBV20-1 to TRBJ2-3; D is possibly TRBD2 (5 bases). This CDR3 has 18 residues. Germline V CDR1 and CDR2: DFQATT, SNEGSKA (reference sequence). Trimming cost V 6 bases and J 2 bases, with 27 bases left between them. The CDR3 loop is CSANPRGEGPYFTDTQYF. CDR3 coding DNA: TGCAGTGCCAACCCTCGGGGAGAAGGTCCATATTTCACAGATACGCAGTATTTT.

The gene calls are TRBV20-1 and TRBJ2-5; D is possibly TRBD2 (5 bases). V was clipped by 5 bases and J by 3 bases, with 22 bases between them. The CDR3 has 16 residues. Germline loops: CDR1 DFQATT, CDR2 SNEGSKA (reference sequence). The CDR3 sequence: CSALPWGAVIKETQYF. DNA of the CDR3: TGCAGTGCTCTCCCATGGGGAGCGGTTATTAAAGAGACCCAGTACTTC.

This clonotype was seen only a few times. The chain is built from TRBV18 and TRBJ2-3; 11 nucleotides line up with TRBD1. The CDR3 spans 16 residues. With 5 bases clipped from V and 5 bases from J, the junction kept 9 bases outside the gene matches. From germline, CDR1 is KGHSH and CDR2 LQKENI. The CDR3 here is CASSFTGQGAGDTQYF. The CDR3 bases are TGTGCCAGCTCATTCACCGGACAGGGGGCGGGAGATACGCAGTATTTT.

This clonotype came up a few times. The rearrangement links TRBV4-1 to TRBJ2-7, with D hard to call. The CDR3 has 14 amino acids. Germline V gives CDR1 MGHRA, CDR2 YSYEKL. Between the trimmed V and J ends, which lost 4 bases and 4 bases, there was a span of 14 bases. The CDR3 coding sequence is TGCGCCAGCAGCCTCCTACGGTGGGATTACGAGCAGTACTTC. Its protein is CASSLLRWDYEQYF.

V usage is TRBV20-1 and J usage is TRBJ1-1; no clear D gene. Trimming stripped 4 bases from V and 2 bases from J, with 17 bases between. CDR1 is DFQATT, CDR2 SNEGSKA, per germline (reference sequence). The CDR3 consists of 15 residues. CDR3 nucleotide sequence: TGCAGTGCTACCCCTATGTCTCACGGTAACACTGAAGCTTTCTTT. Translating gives CSATPMSHGNTEAFF.

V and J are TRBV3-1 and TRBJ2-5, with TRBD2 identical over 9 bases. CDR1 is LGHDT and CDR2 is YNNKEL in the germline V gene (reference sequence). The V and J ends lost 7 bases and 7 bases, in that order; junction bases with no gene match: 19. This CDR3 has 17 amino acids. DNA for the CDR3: TGTGCCAGCACTATATCTCGGGGCGGGGGGGATCCAGGGACCCAGTACTTC. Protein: CASTISRGGGDPGTQYF.

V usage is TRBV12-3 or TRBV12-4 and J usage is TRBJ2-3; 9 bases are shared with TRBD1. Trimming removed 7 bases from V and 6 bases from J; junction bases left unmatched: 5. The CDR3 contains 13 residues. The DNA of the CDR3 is TGTGCCAGCACCGGGGACAGGGTGGATACGCAGTATTTT. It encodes CASTGDRVDTQYF.

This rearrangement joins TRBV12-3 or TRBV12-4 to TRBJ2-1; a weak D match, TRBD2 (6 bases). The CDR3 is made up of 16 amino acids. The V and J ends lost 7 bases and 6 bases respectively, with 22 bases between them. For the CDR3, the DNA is TGTGCCAGCACCACCCAGAGGGCTTTGGGGGGCAATGAGCAGTTCTTC. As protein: CASTTQRALGGNEQFF.

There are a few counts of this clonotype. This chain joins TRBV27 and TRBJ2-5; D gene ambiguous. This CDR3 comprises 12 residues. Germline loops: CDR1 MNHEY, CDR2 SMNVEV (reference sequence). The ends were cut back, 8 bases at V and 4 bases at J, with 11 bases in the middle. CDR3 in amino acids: CASAQRAETQYF. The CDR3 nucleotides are TGTGCCAGCGCGCAACGGGCAGAGACCCAGTACTTC.

The CDR3 spells CASSEQARSEKLFF. The CDR3 DNA sequence: TGTGCCAGCAGTGAGCAGGCAAGGAGCGAAAAACTGTTTTTT. This chain connects TRBV6-1 to TRBJ1-4, with D hard to call. The CDR3 covers 14 residues. Looked up from germline, CDR1 is MNHNS and CDR2 is SASEGT. V was trimmed by 3 bases and J by 8 bases, leaving 13 bases between them.

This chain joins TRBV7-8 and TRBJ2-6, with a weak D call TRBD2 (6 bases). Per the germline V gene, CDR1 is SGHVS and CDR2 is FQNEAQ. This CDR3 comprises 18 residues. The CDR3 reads CVSTNRDFARGGANVLTF. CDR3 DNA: TGTGTCAGTACAAACCGGGACTTCGCACGGGGAGGGGCCAACGTCCTGACTTTC.

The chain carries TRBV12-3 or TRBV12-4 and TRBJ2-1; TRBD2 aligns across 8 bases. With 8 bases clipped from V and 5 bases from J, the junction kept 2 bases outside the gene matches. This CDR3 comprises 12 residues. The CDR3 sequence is CASRGGHNEQFF. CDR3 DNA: TGTGCCAGCCGCGGGGGGCACAATGAGCAGTTCTTC.

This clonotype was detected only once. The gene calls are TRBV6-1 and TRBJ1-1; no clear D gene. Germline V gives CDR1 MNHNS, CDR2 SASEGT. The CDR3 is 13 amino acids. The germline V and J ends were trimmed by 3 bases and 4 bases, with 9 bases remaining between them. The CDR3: CASSDWVGTEAFF. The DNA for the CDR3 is TGTGCCAGCAGTGATTGGGTCGGCACTGAAGCTTTCTTT.

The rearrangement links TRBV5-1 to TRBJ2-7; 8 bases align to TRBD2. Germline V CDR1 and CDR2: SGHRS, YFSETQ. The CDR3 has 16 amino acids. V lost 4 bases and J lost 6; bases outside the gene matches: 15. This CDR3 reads CASSAPRSGSGSEQYF. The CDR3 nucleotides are TGCGCCAGCAGCGCTCCGAGAAGCGGGAGTGGAAGCGAGCAGTACTTC.

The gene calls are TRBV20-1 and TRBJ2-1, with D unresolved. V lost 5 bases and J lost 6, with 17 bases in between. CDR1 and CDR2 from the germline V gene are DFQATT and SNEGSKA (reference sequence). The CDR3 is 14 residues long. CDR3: CSALDRPGLNEQFF. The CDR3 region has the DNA TGCAGTGCTTTGGACCGCCCCGGTCTCAATGAGCAGTTCTTC.

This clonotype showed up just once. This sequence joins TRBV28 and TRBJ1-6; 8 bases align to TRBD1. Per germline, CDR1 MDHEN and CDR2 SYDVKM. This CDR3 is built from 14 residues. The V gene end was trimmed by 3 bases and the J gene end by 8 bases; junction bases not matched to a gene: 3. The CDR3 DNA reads TGTGCCAGCAGTTTGACAGGGGCCTATTCACCCCTCCACTTT. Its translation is CASSLTGAYSPLHF. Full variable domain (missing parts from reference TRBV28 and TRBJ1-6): DVKVTQSSRYLVKRTGEKVFLECVQDMDHENMFWYRQDPGLGLRLIYFSYDVKMKEKGDIPEGYSVSREKKERFSLILESASTNQTSMYLCASSLTGAYSPLHFGNGTRLTVT.